This T cell receptor (beta chain) is drawn from a study of cytomegalovirus exposure and HLA in healthy donors. Whole-study results and caveats: Earlier findings revealed that most TCR beta V segments proved productive either about 90% or about 30% of the time.

In germline, CDR1 is MNHNS, CDR2 SASEGT. CDR3 length equals 14 residues. Trimming cost V 6 bases and J 5 bases, with 16 bases left between them. It was with 60 Vbeta and 13 Jbeta primers that the PCR ran. Sequenced by immunoSEQ multiplex PCR; TCRdb stores in-frame clones only, minus some. Found here are some 80,000 clones, roughly 65% of them singletons; the top ten hold 4.4%. As to this clone: Its antigen is undetermined.

The TCR comes from a male donor in good health and CMV-seropositive. The sample comprised PBMCs. The V and J genes are TRBV6-1 and TRBJ1-1; possible D gene TRBD1, 6 bases. In nucleotides, the CDR3 is TGTGCCAGCAGAGCACCTAACAGGGAAACTGAAGCTTTCTTT. Residues: CASRAPNRETEAFF.